The T cell receptor beta chain described here comes from a study of identical twins. CDR1 DFQATT and CDR2 SNEGSKA come from the germline V gene (reference sequence). There are 15 residues in the CDR3. Using its own MiXCR run on the 5' RACE reads, TCRdb lists one record per CDR3 protein. The table includes 1.5 million to 2 million distinct CDR3 sequences, around 29% detected once. The receptor's source is a newborn girl in good health. V usage is TRBV20-1 and J usage is TRBJ2-4; 9 bases are a match to TRBD2. The J call could be wrong; TRBJ2-7 is a better fit for the DNA end. Source material: cord blood. The CDR3 DNA is TGCAGTGTCTCACGACTGGCGGGGGGGCCGGTCGAGCAGTACTTC. Protein sequence: CSVSRLAGGPVEQYF.